These 12 T cell receptor beta chains were all obtained from the same sample, sequenced in a study of cytomegalovirus exposure and HLA in healthy donors. Vbeta (60) and Jbeta (13) primers were used in the PCR. Sequencing was performed with immunoSEQ multiplex PCR; in TCRdb, only in-frame clones are kept and a portion is missing. The sample holds around 150,000 clones, 60% to 85% seen once. Sequenced: PBMCs. The receptors here all came from a male donor in good health and CMV-seropositive.

V gene TRBV6-5 combines with J gene TRBJ2-5; D is possibly TRBD2 (6 bases). Between the trimmed V and J ends, which lost 8 bases and 4 bases, there was a span of 8 bases. Per germline, CDR1 MNHEY and CDR2 SVGAGI. This CDR3 comprises 11 residues. The CDR3 DNA reads TGTGCCAGCGGGAGGACAGAGACCCAGTACTTC. Its translation is CASGRTETQYF.

This sequence joins TRBV13 and TRBJ1-3; maybe TRBD1 (6 bases). CDR1 PRHDT and CDR2 FYEKMQ come from the germline V gene (reference sequence). V was cut by 5 bases and J by 0 bases, with 20 bases left in between. The CDR3 loop spans 18 amino acids. The CDR3 region has the DNA TGTGCCAGCAGCAACCGAGGGAGGGCAGGGGCCTCTGGAAACACCATATATTTT. It encodes CASSNRGRAGASGNTIYF. The full variable domain, rest sourced from reference TRBV13 and TRBJ1-3, is AAGVIQSPRHLIKEKRETATLKCYPIPRHDTVYWYQQGPGQDPQFLISFYEKMQSDKGSIPDRFSAQQFSDYHSELNMSSLELGDSALYFCASSNRGRAGASGNTIYFGEGSWLTVV.

The chain employs TRBV18 and TRBJ1-1, with 7 nucleotides matching TRBD1. The V segment lost 4 bases and the J segment 5 bases; nucleotides outside the gene matches: 10. This CDR3 has 15 amino acids. Per the germline V gene, CDR1 is KGHSH and CDR2 is LQKENI. This CDR3 reads CASSQEEGAGTEAFF. The CDR3 DNA follows: TGTGCCAGCTCACAGGAGGAGGGGGCAGGGACTGAAGCTTTCTTT.

The genes are TRBV27 and TRBJ1-1, with unresolved D. This CDR3 has 13 residues. Germline-derived CDR1 and CDR2 are MNHEY and SMNVEV (reference sequence). Trimming cost V 3 bases and J 4 bases, with 9 bases left between them. This chain's CDR3 is CASSFGLTTEAFF. The CDR3 DNA is TGTGCCAGCAGTTTTGGCCTTACCACTGAAGCTTTCTTT.

This rearrangement joins TRBV7-2 to TRBJ1-5; 9 bases map to TRBD1. J lost 6 bases, V lost 7 bases, and 4 bases had no gene match. The CDR3 totals 13 residues. Germline-derived CDR1 and CDR2 are SGHTA and FQGNSA. This CDR3 is CASTTTGGQPQHF. CDR3 coding DNA: TGTGCCAGCACCACGACAGGGGGTCAGCCCCAGCATTTT.

The chain recombines TRBV7-9 with TRBJ2-1, with 7 bases matching TRBD2. The V gene end was trimmed by 5 bases and the J gene end by 0 bases; junction bases not matched to a gene: 10. CDR3 size: 17 residues. The V gene's germline CDR1 is SEHNR and CDR2 FQNEAQ (reference sequence). In DNA, the CDR3 is TGTGCCAGCAGCCTACGTCGGGGGGTGGACTCCTACAATGAGCAGTTCTTC. This gives the protein CASSLRRGVDSYNEQFF.

This rearrangement joins TRBV6-5 to TRBJ2-1; 15 bases align to TRBD2. The CDR3 totals 16 residues. Unmatched junction bases numbered 3, after V lost 2 bases and J lost 7 bases. Germline V gene data show CDR1 as MNHEY and CDR2 as SVGAGI. The CDR3 DNA reads TGTGCCAGCAGTTACGACGGACTAGCGGGGGGGAATGAGCAGTTCTTC. Residues: CASSYDGLAGGNEQFF.

This clone was observed a few times. The chain links TRBV27 to TRBJ1-6; unclear D gene. The CDR3 runs to 15 residues. Germline V gives CDR1 MNHEY, CDR2 SMNVEV (reference sequence). Trimming took 3 bases from V and 9 from J, leaving 15 bases between them. CDR3 sequence reads: CASSLSIGGASPLHF. DNA for the CDR3: TGTGCCAGCAGTTTGTCCATTGGCGGTGCTTCACCCCTCCACTTT.

This chain uses TRBV7-9 with TRBJ1-1, with D perhaps matching TRBD1 (6 bases). V lost 1 base and J 9 bases, leaving 9 bases between the germline ends. This CDR3 contains 12 residues. Looked up from germline, CDR1 is SEHNR and CDR2 is FQNEAQ (reference sequence). The CDR3 nucleotides are TGTGCCAGCAGCTTAGTACAGGGCAAAGCTTTCTTT. Protein: CASSLVQGKAFF.

J is TRBJ2-5 and V is TRBV20-1, with D unresolved. The CDR3 is made up of 11 amino acids. CDR1 is DFQATT and CDR2 is SNEGSKA in the germline V gene (reference sequence). Trimming cost V 7 bases and J 5 bases, with 11 bases left between them. In nucleotides, the CDR3 is TGCAGTGACCCGGTCGGGGAGACCCAGTACTTC. Translation gives CSDPVGETQYF.

The V and J genes are TRBV6-5 and TRBJ1-2; D is undetermined. This CDR3 spans 16 amino acids. Looked up from germline, CDR1 is MNHEY and CDR2 is SVGAGI. V lost 0 bases to trimming and J lost 6 bases, with 17 bases between them. In DNA, the CDR3 is TGTGCCAGCAGTTACTCCTGGGCACGGGCGGGAGATGGCTACACCTTC. This translates into CASSYSWARAGDGYTF.

This sequence joins TRBV2 and TRBJ2-5; 8 positions agree with TRBD1. Germline assignment: CDR1 SNHLY and CDR2 FYNNEI. CDR3 length: 13 amino acids. Unmatched junction bases numbered 3, after V lost 6 bases and J lost 3 bases. CDR3 in DNA: TGTGCCAGCAGAGAGGACAGGGAAGAGACCCAGTACTTC. As protein: CASREDREETQYF.